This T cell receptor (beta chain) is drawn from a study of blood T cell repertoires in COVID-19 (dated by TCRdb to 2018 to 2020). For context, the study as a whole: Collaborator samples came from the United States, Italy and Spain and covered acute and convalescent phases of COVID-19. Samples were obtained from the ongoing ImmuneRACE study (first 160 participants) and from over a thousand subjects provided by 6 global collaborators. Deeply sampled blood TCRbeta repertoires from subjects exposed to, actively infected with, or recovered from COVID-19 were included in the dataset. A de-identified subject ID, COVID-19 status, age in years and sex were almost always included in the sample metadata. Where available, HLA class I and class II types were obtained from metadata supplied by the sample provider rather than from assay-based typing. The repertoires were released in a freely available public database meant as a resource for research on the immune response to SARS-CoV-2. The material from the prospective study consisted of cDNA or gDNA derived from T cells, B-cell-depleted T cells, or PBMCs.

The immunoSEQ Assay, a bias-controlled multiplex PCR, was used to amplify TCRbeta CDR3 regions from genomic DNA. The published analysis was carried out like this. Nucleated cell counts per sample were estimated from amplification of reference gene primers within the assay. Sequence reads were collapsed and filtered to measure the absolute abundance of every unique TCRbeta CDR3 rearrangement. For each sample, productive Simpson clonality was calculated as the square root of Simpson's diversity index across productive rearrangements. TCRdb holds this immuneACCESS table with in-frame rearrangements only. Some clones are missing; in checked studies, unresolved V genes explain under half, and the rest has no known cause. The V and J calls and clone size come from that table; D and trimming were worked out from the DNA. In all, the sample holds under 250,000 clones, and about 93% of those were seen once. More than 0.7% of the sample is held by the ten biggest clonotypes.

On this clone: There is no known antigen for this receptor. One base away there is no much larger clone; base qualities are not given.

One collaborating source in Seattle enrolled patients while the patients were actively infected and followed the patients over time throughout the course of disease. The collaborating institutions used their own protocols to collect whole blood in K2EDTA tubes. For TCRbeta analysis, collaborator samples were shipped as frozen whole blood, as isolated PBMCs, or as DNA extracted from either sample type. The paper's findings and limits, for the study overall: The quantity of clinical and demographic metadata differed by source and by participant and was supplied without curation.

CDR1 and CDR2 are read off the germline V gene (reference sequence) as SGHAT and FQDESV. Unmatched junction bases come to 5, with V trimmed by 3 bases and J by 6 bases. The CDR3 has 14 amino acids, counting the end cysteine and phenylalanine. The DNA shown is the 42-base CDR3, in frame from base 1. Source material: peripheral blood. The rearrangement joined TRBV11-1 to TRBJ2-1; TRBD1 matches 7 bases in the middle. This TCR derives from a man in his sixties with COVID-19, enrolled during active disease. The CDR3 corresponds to CASSLGTVLNEQFF. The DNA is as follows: TGTGCCAGCAGCTTGGGGACAGTCCTCAATGAGCAGTTCTTC. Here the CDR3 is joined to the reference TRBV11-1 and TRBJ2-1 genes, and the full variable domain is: EAEVAQSPRYKITEKSQAVAFWCDPISGHATLYWYRQILGQGPELLVQFQDESVVDDSQLPKDRFSAERLKGVDSTLKIQPAELGDSAMYLCASSLGTVLNEQFFGPGTRLTVL.